This TCR beta chain was captured in a study of blood T cell repertoires in COVID-19. Study as a whole: PBMCs, B-cell-depleted T cells, or T cells provided the cDNA or gDNA that made up the material.

Per the original data handling: Estimation of nucleated cell counts relied on the amplification of reference gene primers. Measured with immunoSEQ multiplex PCR; TCRdb has only the in-frame clones, and not every one. V and J calls plus clone size are reproduced from that table; the DNA served to infer D and trimming. The table has about 150,000 clones, around four fifths seen once. Clinical history as reported by participants underpinned cohort assignment. The CDR3 is 13 amino acids. V was shortened by 5 bases and J by 2 bases, with 10 bases between the two germline ends. CDR1 SGHTA and CDR2 FQGNSA come from the germline V gene.

The TCR comes from a man aged 50-59 years who had recovered from COVID-19. The sequencing sample was made of PBMCs or T cells enriched from blood (not recorded which). The chain links TRBV7-2 to TRBJ2-7, with D tentatively TRBD1 (5 bases). The CDR3 sequence is CASSTDSTYEQYF. The CDR3 DNA reads TGTGCCAGCAGCACCGACAGCACCTACGAGCAGTACTTC.